This T cell receptor (beta chain) was recorded in a study of lymphopenia after photon versus proton radiotherapy. Study outcomes and limitations: Proton therapy kept repertoires fairly stable, unlike photons, which gained effector/memory cells.

Trimming pared 4 bases from V and 3 bases from J, leaving 15 bases between. Per germline, CDR1 SGHTA and CDR2 FQGNSA. The CDR3 sequence is 15 residues long. This clone was counted only a few times. Antigen: not known. The protocol was immunoSEQ multiplex PCR, while the TCRdb copy is restricted to in-frame clones and leaves out a portion. The top ten hold 2% to 2.5% of the sample, which has about 70,000 clones, about nine tenths seen once. The receptor was isolated from a middle-aged woman with cholangiocarcinoma. J is TRBJ2-5 and V is TRBV7-2; D is unresolved. The sequences come from peripheral blood, collected from a patient treated with photon-based radiotherapy. CDR3 in amino acids: CASSSAELGKETQYF. The CDR3 nucleotides are TGTGCCAGCAGCTCCGCCGAGTTGGGAAAAGAGACCCAGTACTTC. The whole variable domain, filled in from reference TRBV7-2 and TRBJ2-5, reads GAGVSQSPSNKVTEKGKDVELRCDPISGHTALYWYRQSLGQGLEFLIYFQGNSAPDKSGLPSDRFSAERTGGSVSTLTIQRTQQEDSAVYLCASSSAELGKETQYFGPGTRLLVL.